Listed here are 19 T cell receptor beta chains from one sample, sequenced in a study of vaccination and CD4 T cells after COVID-19. Treatment noted: approximately 9-day PBMC culture with coronavirus spike peptide pools or control peptides (ViraFEST assay). What these receptors recognize is not known. Sequencing of the DNA from cultured CD4+ T cells was carried out with the Oncomine TCR Beta short-read assay. TCRdb re-analysed the PCR reads in MiXCR, keeping a single row per CDR3 protein. The table has 10,000 to 15,000 distinct CDR3 sequences, just over 20% seen once. The sequenced sample was CD4+ T cells from blood, cultured in vitro, obtained before SARS-CoV-2 vaccination. These receptors originate from a human donor who received a COVID-19 vaccine.

This clonotype was counted only a few times. The chain uses TRBV5-4 and TRBJ2-1, with D possibly called TRBD1 or TRBD2 (5 bases each). The germline V gene encodes CDR1 SGHNT and CDR2 YYREEE (reference sequence). The CDR3 runs to 15 residues. Trimming cost V 3 bases and J 5 bases, with 15 bases left between them. The CDR3 is CASSSRYRDDNEQFF. The CDR3 nucleotides read TGTGCCAGCAGCTCACGCTACCGGGACGACAATGAGCAGTTCTTC. The full variable domain, with the rest looked up from reference TRBV5-4 and TRBJ2-1, is ETGVTQSPTHLIKTRGQQVTLRCSSQSGHNTVSWYQQALGQGPQFIFQYYREEENGRGNFPPRFSGLQFPNYSSELNVNALELDDSALYLCASSSRYRDDNEQFFGPGTRLTVL.

This clonotype was counted a few times. The gene calls are TRBV7-3 and TRBJ1-2; 8 bases agree with TRBD1. V gave up 3 bases and J gave up 3 bases; unmatched junction bases: 0. Per the germline V gene, CDR1 is SGHTA and CDR2 is FQGTGA. This CDR3 spans 13 amino acids. CDR3 sequence reads: CASSLTGDYGYTF. CDR3 sequence (DNA): TGTGCCAGCAGCTTGACAGGGGACTATGGCTACACCTTC.

The chain is built from TRBV30 and TRBJ2-7; D remains ambiguous. The length of the CDR3 is 11 residues. The germline gives CDR1 GTSNPN, CDR2 SVGIG (reference sequence). With 4 bases removed from V and 2 bases from J, the gap between germline ends came to 6 bases. The CDR3, as DNA: TGTGCCTGGAAAACAGCCTACGAGCAGTACTTC. Protein: CAWKTAYEQYF.

The J gene is TRBJ2-5, the V gene TRBV7-9; D might be TRBD2 (6 bases). The germline CDR1 and CDR2 sequences are SEHNR and FQNEAQ (reference sequence). Trimming cost V 5 bases and J 7 bases, with 23 bases left between them. The CDR3 length is 16 residues. CDR3 bases: TGTGCCAGCAGCACGGGGGTTAGGGGTAGGGGAAGGACCCAGTACTTC. It translates to CASSTGVRGRGRTQYF.

This clonotype was seen only a few times. The chain links TRBV23-1 to TRBJ2-1, with D perhaps given as TRBD1 or TRBD2 (5 bases each). TRBV23-1 is an ORF; its function is uncertain. CDR3 length equals 15 residues. With 3 bases removed from V and 6 bases from J, the gap between germline ends came to 15 bases. The CDR3 loop reads CASSHWTGTGNEQFF. In DNA form, the CDR3 reads TGCGCCAGCAGTCATTGGACTGGGACGGGCAATGAGCAGTTCTTC.

This chain connects TRBV4-2 to TRBJ1-1, with D hard to call. This CDR3 region has 14 residues. CDR1 and CDR2 (germline): LGHNA, YNFKEQ. The V end was cut by 0 bases, the J end by 8 bases, with 13 bases between. This CDR3 reads CASSQDAGNWEAFF. The CDR3 DNA is TGTGCCAGCAGCCAAGATGCCGGGAACTGGGAAGCTTTCTTT.

This clonotype came up a few times. The rearrangement links TRBV30 to TRBJ1-2; the D gene is possibly TRBD1 (5 bases). The CDR3 is made up of 13 amino acids. Trimming cost V 0 bases and J 5 bases, with 10 bases left between them. Germline CDR1 and CDR2: GTSNPN and SVGIG (reference sequence). The CDR3 DNA reads as TGTGCCTGGAGTGTCGCCAGGGCTTATGGCTACACCTTC. Translation gives CAWSVARAYGYTF.

The chain couples TRBV19 to TRBJ2-3, with 11 positions matching TRBD2. The CDR3 is made up of 15 amino acids. V shed 7 bases, J shed 5 bases, and the junction held 8 bases outside the gene matches. Germline loops: CDR1 LNHDA, CDR2 SQIVND (reference sequence). The CDR3, as DNA: TGTGCCAGTAAGGAGCTAGCGGGGGGTGGAGATACGCAGTATTTT. This encodes CASKELAGGGDTQYF.

V is TRBV28 and J is TRBJ1-6; 7 nucleotides line up with TRBD1. Germline loops: CDR1 MDHEN, CDR2 SYDVKM. The CDR3 spans 15 residues. Trimming took 4 bases from V and 7 from J; bases not matched to a gene: 7. CDR3 in amino acids: CASSSITGVNSPLHF. In DNA, the CDR3 is TGTGCCAGCAGTTCGATAACAGGGGTAAATTCACCCCTCCACTTT. Supplemented by reference TRBV28 and TRBJ1-6, the full variable domain reads DVKVTQSSRYLVKRTGEKVFLECVQDMDHENMFWYRQDPGLGLRLIYFSYDVKMKEKGDIPEGYSVSREKKERFSLILESASTNQTSMYLCASSSITGVNSPLHFGNGTRLTVT.

This clonotype has just a few counts. The chain has TRBV19 and TRBJ2-3, with TRBD2 matching over 8 bases. The trim removed 4 bases at V and 2 bases at J, leaving 8 bases unmatched. This CDR3 contains 16 residues. Germline assignment: CDR1 LNHDA and CDR2 SQIVND (reference sequence). CDR3 nucleotide sequence: TGTGCCAGTAGTACCACCCAGCGGGGGCCCACAGATACGCAGTATTTT. This sequence encodes CASSTTQRGPTDTQYF.

This clonotype was detected only a few times. The J gene is TRBJ2-5, the V gene TRBV11-3; D gene unclear. Trimming cost V 3 bases and J 9 bases, with 8 bases left between them. The germline V gene has CDR1 SGHNT and CDR2 YENEEA. The CDR3 extends over 11 amino acids. The CDR3 spells CASSFGRAQYF. The CDR3 DNA sequence: TGTGCCAGCAGCTTCGGCCGGGCCCAGTACTTC.

This chain connects TRBV2 to TRBJ2-3; 11 bases line up with TRBD2. CDR1 and CDR2 (germline): SNHLY, FYNNEI. The J segment lost 3 bases and the V segment lost 8 bases, leaving 1 base of the junction unmatched. The length of the CDR3 is 13 residues. The CDR3 DNA sequence: TGTGCCAGCCGACTAGCGGGGACAGATACGCAGTATTTT. Translation: CASRLAGTDTQYF.

This clonotype was recorded a few times. J is TRBJ1-5 and V is TRBV6-2 or TRBV6-3; D is uncertain. Germline values: CDR1 MNHEY, CDR2 SVGEGT. Trimming stripped 0 bases from V and 4 bases from J, with 22 bases between. The CDR3 is 19 amino acids. The CDR3 reads CASSYSMLREGWRNQPQHF. The CDR3 DNA follows: TGTGCCAGCAGTTACTCGATGCTAAGGGAGGGTTGGAGGAATCAGCCCCAGCATTTT.

V is TRBV12-3 or TRBV12-4 and J is TRBJ2-5; no firm D call. V lost 2 bases and J 5 bases, leaving 9 bases between the germline ends. The CDR3 covers 13 residues. CDR3 DNA sequence: TGTGCCAGCAGTTTAAAAGCAGCTGAGACCCAGTACTTC. It encodes CASSLKAAETQYF.

This sequence joins TRBV11-2 and TRBJ2-7, with 7 bases fitting TRBD1. This CDR3 is built from 12 residues. Per germline, CDR1 SGHAT and CDR2 FQNNGV. V lost 6 bases, J lost 4 bases, and 3 bases stayed unmatched. The CDR3 reads CASSPQGYEQYF. In DNA form, the CDR3 reads TGTGCCAGCAGTCCACAGGGGTACGAGCAGTACTTC.

CDR3 protein: CASSLFQIRENTEAFF. CDR3 DNA sequence: TGCGCCAGCAGCTTGTTTCAGATCCGAGAGAACACTGAAGCTTTCTTT. This chain connects TRBV5-1 to TRBJ1-1, with D unresolved. Trimming stripped 1 base from V and 1 base from J, with 14 bases between. Germline CDR1 SGHRS, CDR2 YFSETQ. The CDR3 consists of 16 residues.

This clonotype was detected a few times. The CDR3 spells CASSLVRTNYGYTF. CDR3 DNA: TGTGCCAGCAGCTTAGTACGAACTAACTATGGCTACACCTTC. The chain combines TRBV11-2 with TRBJ1-2, with D unclear. Germline V gives CDR1 SGHAT, CDR2 FQNNGV. Trimming removed 1 base from V and 0 bases from J, with 6 bases in between. This CDR3 region has 14 residues.

The V gene is TRBV11-3, the J gene TRBJ2-2; D is unresolved. The V end lost 6 bases, the J end lost 4 bases, and 12 bases lay between the germline ends. Germline values: CDR1 SGHNT, CDR2 YENEEA. CDR3 size: 14 residues. This CDR3 reads CASRADPVTGELFF. CDR3 DNA: TGTGCCAGCAGAGCAGACCCGGTCACCGGGGAGCTGTTTTTT.

Only a few counts were recorded for this clonotype. The chain employs TRBV15 and TRBJ2-6, with no clear D. Germline V gene data show CDR1 as LNHNV and CDR2 as YYDKDF (reference sequence). This CDR3 has 15 amino acids. The ends were cut back, 0 bases at V and 2 bases at J, with 5 bases in the middle. Here the CDR3 reads CATSRDSTGANVLTF. CDR3 nucleotide sequence: TGTGCCACCAGCAGAGATTCAACTGGGGCCAACGTCCTGACTTTC. The complete variable domain, with remaining parts taken from reference TRBV15 and TRBJ2-6, reads DAMVIQNPRYQVTQFGKPVTLSCSQTLNHNVMYWYQQKSSQAPKLLFHYYDKDFNNEADTPDNFQSRRPNTSFCFLDIRSPGLGDTAMYLCATSRDSTGANVLTFGAGSRLTVL.